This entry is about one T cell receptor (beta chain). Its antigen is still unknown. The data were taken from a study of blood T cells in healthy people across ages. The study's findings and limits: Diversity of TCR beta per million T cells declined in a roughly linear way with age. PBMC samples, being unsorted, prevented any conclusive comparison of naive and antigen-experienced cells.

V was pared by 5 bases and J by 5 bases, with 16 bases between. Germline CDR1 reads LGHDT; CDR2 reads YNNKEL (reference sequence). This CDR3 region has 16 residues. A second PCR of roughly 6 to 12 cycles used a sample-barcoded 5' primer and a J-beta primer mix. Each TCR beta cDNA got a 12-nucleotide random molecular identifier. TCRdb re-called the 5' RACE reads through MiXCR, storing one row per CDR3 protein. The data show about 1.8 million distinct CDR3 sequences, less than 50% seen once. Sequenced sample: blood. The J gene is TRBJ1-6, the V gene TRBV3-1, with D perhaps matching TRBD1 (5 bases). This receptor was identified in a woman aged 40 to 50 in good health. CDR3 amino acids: CASSKPTGQNNSPLHF. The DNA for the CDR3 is TGTGCCAGCAGCAAACCAACCGGACAAAATAATTCACCCCTCCACTTT.